The 5 T cell receptor beta chains below come from one sample, sequenced in a study of OX40 agonist ivuxolimab in advanced cancers. TCRdb's copy holds only in-frame clones and misses some; the assay was immunoSEQ multiplex PCR. Altogether about 50,000 clones are present, over 70% being singletons, with the ten largest covering 3.5% to 4.5%. This specimen consisted of CD4+ or CD8+ T cells sorted from blood, obtained in a trial of the OX40 agonist ivuxolimab. All receptors come from an adult with an advanced solid tumor such as melanoma, head and neck, liver or kidney cancer.

The V call is TRBV21-1, the J call TRBJ2-3; the table's D call, TRBD2, was not checked against the DNA. TRBV21-1 is a documented pseudogene. This CDR3 has 21 amino acids. The CDR3 spells CASSSKWGGRAGGRVPDTQYF. The CDR3 DNA sequence: TGTGCCAGCAGCTCCAAGTGGGGCGGCAGGGCCGGGGGGAGGGTGCCAGATACGCAGTATTTT.

This chain links TRBV15 with TRBJ2-3; no firm D call. In germline, CDR1 is LNHNV, CDR2 YYDKDF (reference sequence). V was clipped by 0 bases and J by 4 bases, with 5 bases between them. The CDR3 has 13 amino acids. The CDR3 loop reads CATSRDEADTQYF. The CDR3 DNA follows: TGTGCCACCAGCAGAGATGAGGCAGATACGCAGTATTTT.

The chain links TRBV18 to TRBJ2-5; D is undetermined. This CDR3 region has 12 residues. Germline values: CDR1 KGHSH, CDR2 LQKENI. The V end lost 6 bases, the J end lost 0 bases, and 5 bases lay between the germline ends. The CDR3 nucleotides are TGTGCCAGCTCGAACTACCAAGAGACCCAGTACTTC. Protein sequence: CASSNYQETQYF.

This chain connects TRBV7-8 to TRBJ2-1, with 16 bases lining up with TRBD2. Germline loops: CDR1 SGHVS, CDR2 FQNEAQ. With 3 bases clipped from V and 9 bases from J, the junction kept 5 bases outside the gene matches. This CDR3 is 16 amino acids long. This CDR3 reads CASSFRGLAGGIEQFF. CDR3 DNA: TGTGCCAGCAGCTTTAGGGGACTAGCGGGGGGGATTGAGCAGTTCTTC.

This clone was recorded only once. The chain couples TRBV5-4 to TRBJ2-3; 8 positions agree with TRBD1. CDR1 and CDR2 (germline): SGHNT, YYREEE (reference sequence). This CDR3 has 15 amino acids. Trimming cost V 3 bases and J 0 bases; bases outside gene matches: 3. CDR3 bases: TGTGCCAGCAGCTCCCGACAGGGGAGCACAGATACGCAGTATTTT. Its translation: CASSSRQGSTDTQYF.